The 25 T cell receptor beta chains in this list originate from one sample, sequenced in a study of tissue T cells after allogeneic stem cell transplantation. Only in-frame clones appear in the TCRdb table, and some are missing; sequencing was by immunoSEQ multiplex PCR. The top ten clones hold 2.2% of a sample with some 8,700 clones, roughly 46% of them seen once. This sample's time point: mouse harvest day 7 after allogeneic transplant. Tail vein injection delivered 10^7 T-cell-depleted bone marrow cells and 10^6 splenic CD5+ T cells. The sample taken for sequencing was skin. The receptors come from a female BALB/c mouse given C57BL/6 T cells with graft-versus-host disease after an allogeneic hematopoietic cell transplant.

A word on this clone: Gene and germline names: mouse. The read comes to an end 1 residue before the CDR3 does, leaving the germline J gene to fill in the end. The chain combines TRBV5 with TRBJ2-7; D remains ambiguous. Looked up from germline, CDR1 is LGHNA and CDR2 is YNLKQL (reference sequence). The CDR3 contains 13 residues. V lost 1 base, J lost 3 bases, and 7 bases lay in between. The CDR3 DNA, read in part, is TGTGCCAGCAGCCAAGCTGCCTACTATGAACAGTAC. Its translation: CASSQAAYYEQY. The entire CDR3 protein reads CASSQAAYYEQYF.

This clone was counted only a few times. All gene names here are mouse names. Coverage ceases 1 residue before the CDR3 finishes, and the germline J gene fills in the end. The J gene is TRBJ2-4, the V gene TRBV19; D gene unclear. Trimming stripped 2 bases from V and 0 bases from J, with 4 bases between. The CDR3 extends over 13 amino acids. Germline CDR1 and CDR2: FNHDT and SITEND (reference sequence). CDR3 in amino acids: CASSIRSQNTLYF. The part of the CDR3 DNA that was read is TGTGCCAGCAGTATTAGAAGTCAAAACACCTTGTAC.

This clone was seen a few times. Gene labels here are mouse ones. The sequenced fragment ends 1 residue before the CDR3 boundary, so the rest is inferred from the germline J gene. V gene TRBV26 combines with J gene TRBJ1-4, with D possibly being TRBD1 (6 bases). The CDR3 has 14 residues. Germline V gives CDR1 KGHPV, CDR2 FQNQEV (reference sequence). Trimming removed 6 bases from V and 1 base from J, with 9 bases in between. CDR3 DNA (partial): TGTGCCAGCAGCCCGGGACATTCCAACGAAAGATTATTT. This codes for CASSPGHSNERLF. The CDR3 as a whole reads CASSPGHSNERLFF.

In the case of this clone: Each gene name is a mouse one. The read halts 1 residue ahead of the CDR3 end, with the missing end drawn from the germline J gene. The chain employs TRBV13-2 and TRBJ2-7; tentatively, D is TRBD2 (7 bases). CDR3 length equals 14 residues. Looked up from germline, CDR1 is NNHNN and CDR2 is SYGAGS (reference sequence). The ends were cut back, 1 base at V and 3 bases at J, with 11 bases in the middle. CDR3 in amino acids: CASGDMGGLYEQYF. The CDR3 DNA, read in part, is TGTGCCAGCGGTGATATGGGGGGCCTCTATGAACAGTAC.

This clone has just a few counts. Gene names are the mouse ones. With the read ending 1 residue before the CDR3 end, the germline J gene is used to fill in that end. The chain joins TRBV3 to TRBJ2-7, with D maybe TRBD2 (7 bases). Germline V gene data show CDR1 as SNHLY and CDR2 as FYNGKV (reference sequence). The V end lost 2 bases, the J end lost 0 bases, and 8 bases lay between the germline ends. CDR3 length equals 14 residues. The CDR3 loop is CASSLRGASYEQYF. The sequenced part of the CDR3 DNA is TGTGCCAGCAGCTTAAGGGGGGCCTCCTATGAACAGTAC.

This clone was detected a few times. Genes here carry mouse names. The read terminates 1 residue before the CDR3 end, so the remaining end is supplied by the germline J gene. The chain is built from TRBV26 and TRBJ1-1, with D unclear. Per the germline V gene, CDR1 is KGHPV and CDR2 is FQNQEV (reference sequence). V lost 4 bases and J 0 bases, leaving 6 bases between the germline ends. The CDR3 covers 13 residues. The CDR3 sequence: CASSQGSNTEVFF. The CDR3 DNA, read in part, is TGTGCCAGCAGTCAGGGATCAAACACAGAAGTCTTC.

Worth noting for this clone: Gene names refer to mouse genes. The CDR3 DNA, read in part, is TGTGCCAGCAGTCTGGGACAGGAAAACACCTTGTAC. Translated: CASSLGQENTLY. The full-length CDR3 reads as CASSLGQENTLYF. The V call is TRBV26, the J call TRBJ2-4, with 7 bases aligning to TRBD1. The missing CDR3 end, 1 residue past where the read stops, is filled in from the germline J gene. Germline values: CDR1 KGHPV, CDR2 FQNQEV (reference sequence). There are 13 residues in the CDR3. Trimming at V came to 2 bases and at J to 4 bases, leaving 0 bases not matched to a gene. Together with reference TRBV26 and TRBJ2-4, the CDR3 gives the full variable domain: NSKVIQTPRYLVKGQGQKAKMRCIPEKGHPVVFWYQQNKNNEFKFLINFQNQEVLQQIDMTEKRFSAECPSNSPCSLEIQSSEAGDSALYLCASSLGQENTLYFGAGTRLSVL.

This clone was observed a few times. Gene names and germline match the mouse. The read gets to within 1 residue of the CDR3 end, and the germline J gene fills in the rest. The chain couples TRBV29 to TRBJ2-7; 12 bases are a match to TRBD2. The CDR3 consists of 14 residues. Germline values: CDR1 MSHET, CDR2 SYDVDS. V lost 6 bases to trimming and J lost 5 bases; unmatched junction nucleotides: 5. CDR3 sequence: CASRPGLGGDEQYF. CDR3 bases read: TGTGCTAGCAGACCGGGACTGGGGGGCGATGAACAGTAC.

By its share, this clone is medium-sized. These gene names are mouse names. Sequencing ends 1 residue short of the CDR3 end; the germline J gene provides the rest. This sequence joins TRBV26 and TRBJ2-7; D call uncertain. The ends were cut back, 4 bases at V and 3 bases at J, with 4 bases in the middle. The CDR3 is made up of 11 amino acids. Germline CDR1 reads KGHPV; CDR2 reads FQNQEV (reference sequence). CDR3 sequence reads: CASSPRYEQYF. CDR3 bases read: TGTGCCAGCAGTCCCCGCTATGAACAGTAC.

On this clone itself: Here the gene names and germline are mouse. The covered CDR3 bases are TGTGCTAGCAGGTTCAGGGAGGGTGCAGAAACGCTGTAT. Its protein is CASRFREGAETLY. The entire CDR3 reads CASRFREGAETLYF. The chain combines TRBV21 with TRBJ2-3; a weak D match, TRBD1 (5 bases). The CDR3 end lies 1 residue beyond the end of the read and is filled in from the germline J gene. TRBV21 is flagged as an ORF with uncertain function. V was pared by 6 bases and J by 1 base, with 11 bases between. This CDR3 spans 14 amino acids.

For this clone: Mouse gene names apply. The sequenced fragment ends 1 residue before the CDR3 boundary, so the rest is inferred from the germline J gene. J is TRBJ1-1 and V is TRBV26, with TRBD1 as a possible D gene (6 bases). V lost 4 bases and J lost 0, with 9 bases in between. The CDR3 has 14 residues. Per germline, CDR1 KGHPV and CDR2 FQNQEV (reference sequence). CDR3 residues: CASSRGHTNTEVFF. CDR3 bases read: TGTGCCAGCAGTCGGGGACACACAAACACAGAAGTCTTC.

By share of the sample, this clone is medium-sized. The germline and genes are mouse ones. The CDR3 extends 1 residue past the end of the read, so its final part is completed from the germline J gene. The chain carries TRBV26 and TRBJ1-5; D is undetermined. The germline V gene has CDR1 KGHPV and CDR2 FQNQEV (reference sequence). Between the trimmed V and J ends, which lost 2 bases and 0 bases, there was a span of 2 bases. The CDR3 covers 13 residues. The CDR3 sequence is CASSLNNNQAPLF. Partial CDR3 DNA: TGTGCCAGCAGTCTGAATAACAACCAGGCTCCGCTT.

For this clone: Genes here carry mouse names. Partial CDR3 DNA: TGTGCCTGGAGTCTTGGACTGGTGAATAACTATGCTGAGCAGTTC. This encodes CAWSLGLVNNYAEQF. The complete CDR3 protein is CAWSLGLVNNYAEQFF. This chain uses TRBV31 with TRBJ2-1, with 7 positions matching TRBD2. The observed sequence ends 1 residue before the CDR3 terminus, with the missing tail filled in from the germline J gene. This CDR3 is built from 16 residues. The germline CDR1 and CDR2 sequences are GKSSPN and SITVG. The V gene end was trimmed by 0 bases and the J gene end by 0 bases; junction bases not matched to a gene: 5.

A note on this clone: Genes here carry mouse names. The sequence runs out 1 residue before the end of the CDR3; the remainder is reconstructed from the germline J gene. The chain recombines TRBV26 with TRBJ2-4; D uncertain. Germline CDR1 KGHPV, CDR2 FQNQEV (reference sequence). There are 13 residues in the CDR3. V dropped 4 bases and J dropped 0 bases, with 5 bases sitting between them. CDR3 region: CASSPDSQNTLYF. CDR3 DNA (partial): TGTGCCAGCAGTCCGGACAGTCAAAACACCTTGTAC.

As to this clone: Genes and germline come from the mouse. The read finishes 1 residue shy of the CDR3 end, and the germline J gene is used to complete it. The chain uses TRBV16 and TRBJ1-5; D gene uncertain. Germline lookup yields CDR1 SGHSA and CDR2 FRNQAP. This CDR3 has 15 amino acids. Between the trimmed V and J ends, which lost 0 bases and 0 bases, there was a span of 6 bases. CDR3 bases read: TGTGCAAGCAGCTTAGATACACCTAACAACCAGGCTCCGCTT. Protein product: CASSLDTPNNQAPL. The whole CDR3 protein is CASSLDTPNNQAPLF.

This clone has just a few counts. The germline and genes are mouse ones. This CDR3 reads CASSPTGISGNTLYF. The part of the CDR3 DNA that was read is TGTGCCAGCAGCCCGACAGGAATTTCTGGAAATACGCTCTAT. The V and J genes are TRBV26 and TRBJ1-3; D is possibly TRBD1 (6 bases). The read ends 1 residue early relative to the CDR3; the germline J gene fills the gap. V was cut by 6 bases and J by 0 bases, with 12 bases left in between. The CDR3 length is 15 residues. CDR1 and CDR2 from the germline V gene are KGHPV and FQNQEV (reference sequence).

As regards this clone: Gene names are the mouse ones. CDR3 DNA (partial): TGTGCCAGCAGTACAGGCCCGGGCACCGGGCAGCTCTAC. It codes for CASSTGPGTGQLY. The CDR3 in its entirety is CASSTGPGTGQLYF. The chain combines TRBV19 with TRBJ2-2; D not resolved. From the germline J gene comes the end of the CDR3, since the read stops 1 residue before it. Trimming took off 3 bases at V and 4 bases at J, with 10 bases between the two ends. The CDR3 covers 14 residues. The germline V gene has CDR1 FNHDT and CDR2 SITEND (reference sequence). Full variable domain (missing parts from reference TRBV19 and TRBJ2-2): GGIITQTPKFLIGQEGQKLTLKCQQNFNHDTMYWYRQDSGKGLRLIYYSITENDLQKGDLSEGYDASREKKSSFSLTVTSAQKNEMAVFLCASSTGPGTGQLYFGEGSKLTVL.

Of note for this clone: The gene names given are mouse names. The CDR3 goes on 1 residue after the read ends, and that part is filled in from the germline J gene. This chain joins TRBV3 and TRBJ2-7, with 13 bases aligning to TRBD2. V dropped 5 bases and J dropped 7; count of bases not matched to a gene: 5. This CDR3 is 14 amino acids long. Per germline, CDR1 SNHLY and CDR2 FYNGKV (reference sequence). The CDR3 bases that were read are TGTGCCAGCAGCCGGACTGGGGGGGCGCAGGAACAGTAC. Protein sequence: CASSRTGGAQEQY. The whole CDR3 protein reads CASSRTGGAQEQYF.

Note on this clone: Genes and germline come from the mouse. The CDR3 end is not reached by the read, which stops 1 residue before it; the germline J gene fills it in. V is TRBV2 and J is TRBJ1-1; D remains ambiguous. V shed 4 bases and J shed 4 bases, with 4 bases lying between them. The germline CDR1 and CDR2 sequences are LGHNA and YSYQKL. The CDR3 runs 11 residues. CDR3 DNA (partial): TGTGCCAGCAGCCCCTCCACAGAAGTCTTC. As protein: CASSPSTEVF. The entire CDR3 protein reads CASSPSTEVFF.

A word on this clone: All gene names here are mouse names. The read gets to within 1 residue of the CDR3 end, and the germline J gene fills in the rest. The chain joins TRBV13-1 to TRBJ2-5; tentatively, D is TRBD1 (6 bases). This CDR3 region has 15 residues. Germline loops: CDR1 NSHNY, CDR2 SYGAGN. V dropped 0 bases and J dropped 1 base, with 9 bases sitting between them. Partial CDR3 DNA: TGTGCCAGCAGTGATGCAGGGACATACCAAGACACCCAGTAC. Its protein is CASSDAGTYQDTQY. The whole CDR3 region reads CASSDAGTYQDTQYF.

On this clone: The gene names given are mouse names. The read halts 1 residue ahead of the CDR3 end, with the missing end drawn from the germline J gene. The chain is built from TRBV29 and TRBJ2-7; D remains unclear. The CDR3 is made up of 11 amino acids. Trimming left V 3 bases short and J 4 bases short, with 4 bases between. CDR1 and CDR2 (germline): MSHET, SYDVDS. The chain's CDR3 is CASSFQYEQYF. The part of the CDR3 DNA that was read is TGTGCTAGCAGTTTTCAGTATGAACAGTAC.

Comment on this clone: Mouse gene names and germline throughout. Read data end 1 residue before the CDR3 end; the end is taken from the germline J gene. The chain carries TRBV23 and TRBJ1-1. Germline lookup yields CDR1 KGHTA and CDR2 FQNQQP. CDR3 length: 13 amino acids. Partial CDR3 DNA: TGCTCCAGCAGTCAATGGGGTTACACAGAAGTCTTC. As protein: CSSSQWGYTEVF. Given in full, the CDR3 is CSSSQWGYTEVFF.

With regard to this clone: Genes and germline come from the mouse. The read ends 1 residue shy of where the CDR3 ends; the end is completed using the germline J gene. The rearrangement uses TRBV26 and TRBJ2-7; a weak D match, TRBD2 (6 bases). The germline V gene encodes CDR1 KGHPV and CDR2 FQNQEV (reference sequence). V was trimmed by 3 bases and J by 3 bases, leaving 9 bases between them. This CDR3 has 13 amino acids. CDR3 bases read: TGTGCCAGCAGTCTATTGGGGGTCTATGAACAGTAC. Translation gives CASSLLGVYEQY. The whole CDR3 protein reads CASSLLGVYEQYF. Supplemented by reference TRBV26 and TRBJ2-7, the full variable domain reads NSKVIQTPRYLVKGQGQKAKMRCIPEKGHPVVFWYQQNKNNEFKFLINFQNQEVLQQIDMTEKRFSAECPSNSPCSLEIQSSEAGDSALYLCASSLLGVYEQYFGPGTRLTVL.

Comment on this clone: Genes and germline come from the mouse. The sequence runs out 1 residue before the end of the CDR3; the remainder is reconstructed from the germline J gene. This sequence joins TRBV3 and TRBJ2-1, with TRBD2 matching over 10 bases. The trim removed 5 bases at V and 3 bases at J, leaving 1 base unmatched. The germline V gene has CDR1 SNHLY and CDR2 FYNGKV (reference sequence). The CDR3 contains 14 residues. CDR3 residues: CASSHWGGYAEQFF. Partial CDR3 DNA: TGTGCCAGCAGCCACTGGGGGGGCTATGCTGAGCAGTTC.

This clone was picked up a small number of times. The gene symbols are mouse symbols. The observed sequence ends 1 residue before the CDR3 terminus, with the missing tail filled in from the germline J gene. This chain connects TRBV12-1 to TRBJ2-7; 11 positions agree with TRBD2. J was trimmed by 1 base and V by 2 bases; bases with no gene match: 6. Per germline, CDR1 SGHSN and CDR2 HYEKVE. The CDR3 length is 16 residues. The DNA read from the CDR3 is TGTGCCAGCTCTCCGCCGGGACTGGGGGTTTCCTATGAACAGTAC. Amino acids: CASSPPGLGVSYEQY. The whole CDR3 sequence reads CASSPPGLGVSYEQYF.